This TCR beta chain was observed in a study of blood T cell repertoires in COVID-19. Study background: Spain, Italy and the United States supplied samples that represented acute and convalescent COVID-19.

The V gene end was trimmed by 2 bases and the J gene end by 3 bases; junction bases not matched to a gene: 0. This CDR3 is 13 amino acids long. Germline CDR1 and CDR2: MNHEY and SVGAGI. In the source study's methods: Amplification of reference gene primers was used by the study to estimate nucleated cell counts. Sequenced by immunoSEQ multiplex PCR; TCRdb stores in-frame clones only, minus some. V, J and clone size are those of that table, while D and trimming were read from the DNA. Of 300,000 or so clones in the sample, around 87% were seen once. The rearrangement uses TRBV6-5 and TRBJ2-5, with TRBD1 identical over 7 bases. Source material: peripheral blood. The clonotype was recovered from a man over 45 with active or convalescent COVID-19. The CDR3 DNA sequence: TGTGCCAGCAGTTACCAGGGGGAAGAGACCCAGTACTTC. Protein product: CASSYQGEETQYF.